The 10 T cell receptor beta chains given below trace back to one sample, sequenced in a study of beta chain features in type 1 diabetes. These TCRs' antigens remain unknown. The isolated RNA, all of it, was reverse transcribed, so expressed TCRB transcripts were what got sequenced. TCRdb's copy holds only in-frame clones and misses some; the assay was immunoSEQ multiplex PCR. The sample contains around 600,000 clones, approximately 13% of which appear only once. Study outcomes and limitations: Significant though moderate, a shortening of TCRB CDR3s appeared in all four CD4+ subsets of Type 1 diabetes patients.

The sequencing input was naive CD4+ T cells from blood. These receptors originate from a man under 40 with type 1 diabetes.

The sample holds a few counts of this clone. V gene TRBV6-5 combines with J gene TRBJ2-7; D ambiguous. Germline values: CDR1 MNHEY, CDR2 SVGAGI. V was trimmed by 5 bases and J by 4 bases, leaving 9 bases between them. This CDR3 has 12 residues. CDR3 amino acids: CASSPGRYEQYF. The CDR3 nucleotides read TGTGCCAGCAGTCCAGGAAGGTACGAGCAGTACTTC.

This clone was seen a handful of times. The DNA for the CDR3 is TGTGCCATCATGGGGAGAAACAATGAGCAGTTCTTC. Amino acids: CAIMGRNNEQFF. The J gene is TRBJ2-1, the V gene TRBV10-3; D possibly corresponds to TRBD2 (5 bases). The CDR3 is made up of 12 amino acids. Germline CDR1 reads ENHRY; CDR2 reads SYGVKD. Trimming took off 7 bases at V and 5 bases at J, with 9 bases between the two ends.

This chain joins TRBV28 and TRBJ1-2; D not resolved. The CDR3 consists of 13 residues. Germline V gene data show CDR1 as MDHEN and CDR2 as SYDVKM. V was cut by 6 bases and J by 8 bases, with 16 bases left in between. CDR3: CASSPWAPGGYTF. CDR3 bases: TGTGCCAGCAGCCCTTGGGCCCCCGGCGGCTACACCTTC.

The chain combines TRBV2 with TRBJ2-2, with D possibly TRBD1 on 6 matching bases. V was cut by 6 bases and J by 3 bases, with 14 bases left in between. The germline gives CDR1 SNHLY, CDR2 FYNNEI. This CDR3 has 15 residues. CDR3 nucleotide sequence: TGTGCCAGCAGGGGTCGGACAGAGTACACCGGGGAGCTGTTTTTT. This translates into CASRGRTEYTGELFF.

The chain is built from TRBV6-5 and TRBJ2-7; possibly TRBD1 or TRBD2 for D (5 bases each). The germline V gene has CDR1 MNHEY and CDR2 SVGAGI. The CDR3 runs to 15 residues. V shed 7 bases and J shed 0 bases, with 16 bases lying between them. The DNA for the CDR3 is TGTGCCAGCACCCCGGGACGCACCAGCTCCTACGAGCAGTACTTC. This sequence encodes CASTPGRTSSYEQYF.

This clone was observed a few times. The rearrangement links TRBV7-2 to TRBJ2-7, with 9 bases identical to TRBD1. This CDR3 region has 14 residues. Germline V gene data show CDR1 as SGHTA and CDR2 as FQGNSA. With 11 bases clipped from V and 5 bases from J, the junction kept 13 bases outside the gene matches. The CDR3 bases are TGTGCCTCCCTCAGGGACAGGGTGAGCGACGAGCAGTACTTC. This gives the protein CASLRDRVSDEQYF.

This clone appeared a single time. One junction end does not reproduce the germline sequence, and a read error may be involved. The chain combines TRBV7-3 with TRBJ2-3; 8 bases line up with TRBD2. The CDR3 length is 14 residues. In germline, CDR1 is SGHTA, CDR2 FQGTGA. DNA for the CDR3: TGTGCCAGCAGCATAACGGGACTAGCAGATACGCAGTATTTT. Translation gives CASSITGLADTQYF.

This chain links TRBV19 with TRBJ1-2, with D uncertain. CDR1 LNHDA and CDR2 SQIVND come from the germline V gene (reference sequence). The CDR3 length is 14 residues. Trimming removed 7 bases at V and 3 bases at J, with 15 bases between. This chain's CDR3 is CASKQHSLDYGYTF. DNA for the CDR3: TGTGCCAGTAAGCAGCACAGCCTGGACTATGGCTACACCTTC.

Details on this clone: This sample also contains other DNA sequences that code for the same CDR3. V usage is TRBV7-9 and J usage is TRBJ1-5, with 9 bases aligning to TRBD1. Germline CDR1 reads SEHNR; CDR2 reads FQNEAQ (reference sequence). The CDR3 is made up of 14 amino acids. V shed 1 base and J 5 bases; nucleotides not matched to a gene: 0. The CDR3 DNA is TGTGCCAGCAGCTTAGGACAGGGGGATCAGCCCCAGCATTTT. Amino acids: CASSLGQGDQPQHF. The whole variable domain, remainder taken from reference TRBV7-9 and TRBJ1-5, is DTGVSQNPRHKITKRGQNVTFRCDPISEHNRLYWYRQTLGQGPEFLTYFQNEAQLEKSRLLSDRFSAERPKGSFSTLEIQRTEQGDSAMYLCASSLGQGDQPQHFGDGTRLSIL.

The genes are TRBV7-8 and TRBJ2-7, with D possibly TRBD1 on 6 matching bases. The germline V gene has CDR1 SGHVS and CDR2 FQNEAQ. The CDR3 covers 16 residues. The V gene lost 1 base and the J gene lost 1 base, with 14 bases spanning the gap. CDR3 region: CASSLERGKPSYEQYF. The DNA of the CDR3 is TGTGCCAGCAGCTTAGAAAGGGGGAAACCATCCTACGAGCAGTACTTC.